This entry lists 10 T cell receptor beta chains sequenced from one sample in a study of OX40 agonist ivuxolimab in advanced cancers. Repertoires were generated with immunoSEQ multiplex PCR, while TCRdb's copy carries only in-frame clones and drops some. The sample holds tens of thousands of clones, 85% to 90% seen once. The sequencing used CD4+ or CD8+ T cells sorted from blood, collected in a trial of the OX40 agonist ivuxolimab. The receptor set was obtained from an adult with an advanced solid tumor such as melanoma, head and neck, liver or kidney cancer.

V is TRBV7-9 and J is TRBJ1-4, with D perhaps matching TRBD1 (5 bases). The CDR3 is 14 residues long. Germline CDR1 SEHNR, CDR2 FQNEAQ (reference sequence). V was shortened by 5 bases and J by 4 bases, with 11 bases between the two germline ends. The CDR3 bases are TGTGCCAGCAGCGACCGGGACCGTAATGAAAAACTGTTTTTT. This gives the protein CASSDRDRNEKLFF. The entire variable domain, with the rest obtained from reference TRBV7-9 and TRBJ1-4, is as follows: DTGVSQNPRHKITKRGQNVTFRCDPISEHNRLYWYRQTLGQGPEFLTYFQNEAQLEKSRLLSDRFSAERPKGSFSTLEIQRTEQGDSAMYLCASSDRDRNEKLFFGSGTQLSVL.

CDR3 DNA: TGTGCCAGCAGGAGCTTGCGGAACGAGCAGTACTTC. Residues: CASRSLRNEQYF. This chain joins TRBV28 and TRBJ2-7; D call uncertain. The CDR3 length is 12 residues. Deletions cut 6 bases from V and 5 bases from J, with 11 bases between. Germline V lookup: CDR1 MDHEN, CDR2 SYDVKM.

V gene TRBV29-1 combines with J gene TRBJ2-1; 9 bases align to TRBD2. The CDR3 consists of 16 residues. From germline, CDR1 is SQVTM and CDR2 ANQGSEA. J was trimmed by 2 bases and V by 3 bases; bases with no gene match: 8. The CDR3 is CSVEVFAGGPYNEQFF. CDR3 sequence (DNA): TGCAGCGTTGAGGTGTTTGCGGGAGGGCCCTACAATGAGCAGTTCTTC.

The chain carries TRBV5-1 and TRBJ2-4, with 14 bases aligning to TRBD2. In germline, CDR1 is SGHRS, CDR2 YFSETQ. The CDR3 totals 18 residues. The V gene end was trimmed by 4 bases and the J gene end by 3 bases; junction bases not matched to a gene: 9. CDR3 DNA sequence: TGCGCCAGCAGCACGGGACTAGCGGGAGTAGTTGACAAAAACATTCAGTACTTC. Translation: CASSTGLAGVVDKNIQYF. The entire variable domain, with the rest obtained from reference TRBV5-1 and TRBJ2-4, is as follows: KAGVTQTPRYLIKTRGQQVTLSCSPISGHRSVSWYQQTPGQGLQFLFEYFSETQRNKGNFPGRFSGRQFSNSRSEMNVSTLELGDSALYLCASSTGLAGVVDKNIQYFGAGTRLSVL.

The chain is built from TRBV7-9 and TRBJ2-7, with TRBD2 matching 8 bases. The junction had 4 bases not matched to a gene; V was cut back by 5 bases and J by 7 bases. CDR3 length: 12 residues. Germline CDR1 reads SEHNR; CDR2 reads FQNEAQ (reference sequence). The CDR3 sequence: CASSGGTSEQYF. In DNA, the CDR3 is TGTGCCAGCAGCGGGGGGACTAGTGAGCAGTACTTC.

The chain is built from TRBV6-1 and TRBJ1-5; weak D call: TRBD1 (6 bases). The CDR3 totals 14 residues. Trimming pared 3 bases from V and 5 bases from J, leaving 11 bases between. Per germline, CDR1 MNHNS and CDR2 SASEGT. The CDR3 coding sequence is TGTGCCAGCAGTGACGGACAGTCACATCAGCCCCAGCATTTT. Its translation is CASSDGQSHQPQHF.

This clone has only one observation. This chain uses TRBV6-6 with TRBJ1-5, with a weak D call TRBD1 (6 bases). This CDR3 spans 13 amino acids. Between the trimmed V and J ends, which lost 4 bases and 5 bases, there was a span of 9 bases. CDR1 and CDR2 (germline): MNHNY, SVGAGI (reference sequence). The CDR3 nucleotides are TGTGCCAGCAGTTTCAAGGGGGATCAGCCCCAGCATTTT. This codes for CASSFKGDQPQHF.

The chain is built from TRBV4-2 and TRBJ1-1, with D unclear. Germline V gives CDR1 LGHNA, CDR2 YNFKEQ. CDR3 length: 12 residues. V was pared by 5 bases and J by 4 bases, with 8 bases between. The CDR3 DNA reads TGTGCCAGCAGCTTGGGTTCCACTGAAGCTTTCTTT. It encodes CASSLGSTEAFF.

The CDR3 loop is CASMGQAISPGELFF. The DNA for the CDR3 is TGTGCCAGTATGGGACAGGCCATTAGCCCCGGGGAGCTGTTTTTT. V is TRBV19 and J is TRBJ2-2; 8 nucleotides match TRBD1. The germline CDR1 and CDR2 sequences are LNHDA and SQIVND (reference sequence). After removal of 7 bases from V and 6 bases from J, the junction contained 10 bases not matched to a gene. This CDR3 spans 15 amino acids.

The chain joins TRBV4-1 to TRBJ2-7; maybe TRBD2 (6 bases). The germline CDR1 and CDR2 sequences are MGHRA and YSYEKL. V shed 4 bases and J shed 7 bases, with 20 bases lying between them. The CDR3 covers 15 residues. Here the CDR3 DNA reads TGCGCCAGCAGCCCCGGCTCGGGGGTTTCCGTGGAGCAGTACTTC. Amino acid sequence: CASSPGSGVSVEQYF.